These 15 T cell receptor beta chains came from one sample sequenced in a study of shared clonotypes between healthy human individuals. The repertoire was sequenced with immunoSEQ multiplex PCR; TCRdb's copy has only in-frame clones and lacks some. The sample contains 850,000 to 1,100,000 clones, approximately 80% of which appear only once. Sequencing was done on a sample of memory CD4+ T cells from PBMCs. Subset specified: CD45RA-negative fraction. These receptors came from a man aged 18 to 29 in good health. Some clones in this sample may be carry-over from other donors' samples.

This clone has a handful of counts. This chain uses TRBV2 with TRBJ1-2; D possibly corresponds to TRBD1 (5 bases). Germline V gene lookup returns CDR1 SNHLY and CDR2 FYNNEI. V was shortened by 10 bases and J by 12 bases, with 24 bases between the two germline ends. The CDR3 spans 13 residues. The CDR3 sequence: CATVRRGRDQHTF. CDR3 coding DNA: TGTGCCACCGTGAGGAGAGGACGGGACCAGCACACCTTC.

The chain combines TRBV5-1 with TRBJ1-6; 7 bases are shared with TRBD1. Per the germline V gene, CDR1 is SGHRS and CDR2 is YFSETQ. This CDR3 is 16 amino acids long. J gave up 9 bases and V 3 bases, and 12 bases lay outside the gene matches. CDR3 region: CASSSFMTGFGSPLHF. The CDR3 DNA reads as TGCGCCAGCAGCTCCTTTATGACAGGGTTCGGTTCACCCCTCCACTTT.

This chain links TRBV28 with TRBJ2-2; 8 bases are a match to TRBD1. V gave up 6 bases and J gave up 5 bases; unmatched junction bases: 5. Germline lookup yields CDR1 MDHEN and CDR2 SYDVKM. The CDR3 is made up of 14 amino acids. CDR3 nucleotide sequence: TGTGCCAGCAGCCCGGACAGGGTGACCGGGGAGCTGTTTTTT. Protein: CASSPDRVTGELFF.

The rearrangement uses TRBV10-1 and TRBJ2-1; D call uncertain. Trimming removed 0 bases at V and 4 bases at J, with 7 bases between. Germline V lookup: CDR1 WNHNN, CDR2 SYGVQD (reference sequence). This CDR3 is 14 amino acids long. The CDR3: CASSESLNYNEQFF. DNA of the CDR3: TGCGCCAGCAGTGAGTCGTTAAATTACAATGAGCAGTTCTTC.

The chain has TRBV7-8 and TRBJ1-4, with 8 bases lining up with TRBD1. The J segment lost 10 bases and the V segment lost 5 bases, leaving 6 bases of the junction unmatched. This CDR3 is built from 13 residues. Germline V gene data show CDR1 as SGHVS and CDR2 as FQNEAQ. CDR3 DNA sequence: TGTGCCAGCAGCCCGCGGACAGGGAGAAAACTGTTTTTT. It specifies CASSPRTGRKLFF.

The J gene is TRBJ2-2, the V gene TRBV4-1; tentative D call: TRBD2 (6 bases). V shed 0 bases and J shed 6 bases, with 14 bases lying between them. CDR1 is MGHRA, CDR2 YSYEKL, per germline. The CDR3 covers 16 residues. CDR3 coding DNA: TGCGCCAGCAGCCAAGATCTTTCGGGAGTCCCCGGGGAGCTGTTTTTT. Its protein product is CASSQDLSGVPGELFF.

The chain recombines TRBV2 with TRBJ1-5; D call uncertain. V shed 3 bases and J shed 7 bases, with 7 bases lying between them. The V gene's germline CDR1 is SNHLY and CDR2 FYNNEI. CDR3 length: 12 amino acids. CDR3 sequence (DNA): TGTGCCAGCAGTGACTCTAGCCAGCCCCAGCATTTT. It specifies CASSDSSQPQHF.

This chain links TRBV5-1 with TRBJ1-4; 9 nucleotides align to TRBD1. The J segment lost 6 bases and the V segment lost 6 bases, leaving 9 bases of the junction unmatched. There are 15 residues in the CDR3. Germline V gene sequence: CDR1 SGHRS, CDR2 YFSETQ. The CDR3 loop is CASTYSGTGHEKLFF. For the CDR3, the DNA is TGCGCCAGCACCTACTCCGGGACAGGGCATGAAAAACTGTTTTTT.

The chain recombines TRBV7-6 with TRBJ1-5, with D unresolved. V lost 2 bases, J lost 3 bases, and 14 bases lay in between. The germline V gene has CDR1 SGHVS and CDR2 FNYEAQ. CDR3 length: 16 residues. The CDR3 sequence is CASSLCRIADNQPQHF. In nucleotides, the CDR3 is TGTGCCAGCAGCTTATGCAGGATTGCGGACAATCAGCCCCAGCATTTT.

The V and J genes are TRBV10-3 and TRBJ2-5; 7 bases line up with TRBD2. The CDR3 sequence is 14 residues long. The germline V gene encodes CDR1 ENHRY and CDR2 SYGVKD. With V trimmed by 5 bases and J by 1 base, 4 bases remained unmatched. The CDR3 bases are TGTGCCATCAGTCCTGCTAGCGGCCAAGAGACCCAGTACTTC. It specifies CAISPASGQETQYF.

The chain joins TRBV4-1 to TRBJ2-5; D might be TRBD2 (6 bases). The DNA end is more similar to TRBJ2-7, so the J call may be wrong. The CDR3 spans 15 residues. The V gene's germline CDR1 is MGHRA and CDR2 YSYEKL. The CDR3 bases are TGCGCCAGCAGCCAAGCGTGGGAGGTTCGGGGCGAGCAGTACTTC. This encodes CASSQAWEVRGEQYF.

The chain links TRBV28 to TRBJ2-7, with 8 bases matching TRBD1. The CDR3 consists of 15 residues. Germline lookup yields CDR1 MDHEN and CDR2 SYDVKM. The J segment lost 7 bases and the V segment lost 7 bases, leaving 15 bases of the junction unmatched. The CDR3 protein is CASKARAGGMKEQYF. The CDR3 region has the DNA TGTGCCAGCAAAGCTAGGGCAGGGGGCATGAAAGAGCAGTACTTC.

In this sample, this clone turned up once. V and J are TRBV10-1 and TRBJ2-1, with D perhaps TRBD2 (6 bases). V dropped 3 bases and J dropped 4 bases, with 10 bases sitting between them. The CDR3 is 14 amino acids. CDR1 WNHNN and CDR2 SYGVQD come from the germline V gene (reference sequence). CDR3 DNA sequence: TGCGCCAGCAGTGAACTAGCTGGGTACAATGAGCAGTTCTTC. This codes for CASSELAGYNEQFF.

The V and J genes are TRBV14 and TRBJ1-2; D is unresolved. The length of the CDR3 is 14 residues. Looked up from germline, CDR1 is SGHDN and CDR2 is FVKESK. V lost 4 bases to trimming and J lost 4 bases, with 13 bases between them. DNA of the CDR3: TGTGCCAGCAGCCCGCTGGGATCTATCTATGGCTACACCTTC. It yields the protein CASSPLGSIYGYTF.

The V gene is TRBV30, the J gene TRBJ1-5, with D uncertain. The CDR3 loop spans 14 amino acids. V was shortened by 3 bases and J by 1 base, with 10 bases between the two germline ends. Germline CDR1 GTSNPN, CDR2 SVGIG (reference sequence). CDR3 protein: CAWSPMVSNQPQHF. The CDR3 DNA follows: TGTGCCTGGAGCCCGATGGTAAGCAATCAGCCCCAGCATTTT.